This TCR beta chain came from a study of Tregs in tolerant kidney transplant recipients. Study conclusions and caveats: Findings come from small patient numbers and require larger validation.

Unstimulated regulatory T cells (CD4+CD25+CD127-), CD4+CD25- non-regulatory cells, CD4 and CD8 cells were FACS-sorted from thawed PBMCs. About this clone itself: Its antigen remains unidentified.

The repertoire was sequenced with immunoSEQ multiplex PCR; TCRdb's copy has only in-frame clones and lacks some. The table shows tens of thousands of clones, with roughly 89% occurring only once. The V end lost 0 bases, the J end lost 8 bases, and 14 bases lay between the germline ends. The V gene's germline CDR1 is SGHRS and CDR2 YFSETQ. The CDR3 loop spans 14 amino acids. The sequencing input was Tregs from blood. The chain is built from TRBV5-1 and TRBJ1-2; D call uncertain. The receptor was isolated from a human donor in good health. CDR3 amino acids: CASSLETTAGGYTF. Here the CDR3 DNA reads TGCGCCAGCAGCTTGGAAACGACTGCGGGGGGCTACACCTTC. The whole variable domain, remainder taken from reference TRBV5-1 and TRBJ1-2, is KAGVTQTPRYLIKTRGQQVTLSCSPISGHRSVSWYQQTPGQGLQFLFEYFSETQRNKGNFPGRFSGRQFSNSRSEMNVSTLELGDSALYLCASSLETTAGGYTFGSGTRLTVV.